The sequence of this TCR beta chain was determined in a study of human T cells and chemical hapten exposure. Background on the study: The cohort included alopecia areata under or over 50% scalp, totalis and universalis.

This clonotype was observed a single time. Unique molecular identifiers were attached to individual cDNA molecules during library preparation. MiXCR, applied by TCRdb to the RACE reads, yields one record per CDR3 protein. The table lists around 52,000 distinct CDR3 sequences, about 9.3% of them singletons, with roughly 14% in the top ten. The CDR3 sequence is 13 residues long. Germline CDR1 and CDR2: SGHAT and FQNNGV. V lost 2 bases and J 6 bases, leaving 7 bases between the germline ends. Specified time point: patch test 1, 2 weeks after DPC sensitization. The treatment here: therapeutic diphenylcyclopropenone sensitization with weekly scalp DPC. Donors, patients with alopecia ranging from 18 to 70 years old and judged suitable for DPC, provided samples.

The V call is TRBV11-2, the J call TRBJ2-2; no firm D call. The sample in question was whole blood, obtained in connection with sensitization to the hapten diphenylcyclopropenone (DPC). The receptor was isolated from a woman in her thirties or forties with alopecia areata. Some clones in this sample may be carry-over from other donors' samples. CDR3 nucleotide sequence: TGTGCCAGCAGCTTAACTAACGCCGGGGAGCTGTTTTTT. This sequence encodes CASSLTNAGELFF.